Presented here are 30 T cell receptor beta chains from one specimen sequenced in a study of blood T cells in healthy people across ages. A second PCR of about 7 to 11 cycles used a sample-barcoded 5' primer and a J-beta primer mix. TCRdb ran MiXCR on the 5' RACE reads and lists one entry per CDR3 protein. Of some 1,800,000 distinct CDR3 sequences in the sample, approximately 39% were seen once. Sequencing used blood. Receptor source: a human donor in good health.

The chain is built from TRBV5-1 and TRBJ2-5, with D maybe TRBD1 (5 bases). From germline, CDR1 is SGHRS and CDR2 YFSETQ. The V and J ends lost 6 bases and 4 bases respectively, with 19 bases between them. This CDR3 region has 15 residues. The CDR3 DNA reads as TGCGCCAGCAACGATAGGGGCCAGCTACGAGAGACCCAGTACTTC. It codes for CASNDRGQLRETQYF. Supplemented by reference TRBV5-1 and TRBJ2-5, the full variable domain reads KAGVTQTPRYLIKTRGQQVTLSCSPISGHRSVSWYQQTPGQGLQFLFEYFSETQRNKGNFPGRFSGRQFSNSRSEMNVSTLELGDSALYLCASNDRGQLRETQYFGPGTRLLVL.

V is TRBV20-1 and J is TRBJ1-1, with TRBD1 matching over 8 bases. CDR1 and CDR2 from the germline V gene are DFQATT and SNEGSKA (reference sequence). After removal of 5 bases from V and 4 bases from J, the junction contained 3 bases not matched to a gene. The CDR3 totals 12 residues. The CDR3 loop is CSAPDRVTEAFF. The CDR3 nucleotides are TGCAGTGCTCCGGACAGGGTCACTGAAGCTTTCTTT.

The V and J genes are TRBV24-1 and TRBJ2-3; 11 bases map to TRBD2. From germline, CDR1 is KGHDR and CDR2 SFDVKD. J lost 1 base, V lost 7 bases, and 9 bases had no gene match. The CDR3 covers 17 residues. The CDR3 is CATSWGSSGGRTDTQYF. In nucleotides, the CDR3 is TGTGCCACCAGCTGGGGGTCTAGCGGGGGGCGCACAGATACGCAGTATTTT.

The rearrangement uses TRBV24-1 and TRBJ2-1; D unclear. The CDR3 is 13 amino acids. The V gene's germline CDR1 is KGHDR and CDR2 SFDVKD. V was trimmed by 7 bases and J by 0 bases, leaving 6 bases between them. The CDR3 loop is CATSPNSYNEQFF. In DNA form, the CDR3 reads TGTGCCACCAGCCCCAACTCCTACAATGAGCAGTTCTTC.

There are a few counts of this clonotype. V and J are TRBV6-2 or TRBV6-3 and TRBJ2-7; 11 nucleotides agree with TRBD1. Trimming cost V 4 bases and J 2 bases; bases outside gene matches: 7. Per the germline V gene, CDR1 is MNHEY and CDR2 is SVGEGT. This CDR3 is built from 16 residues. The DNA for the CDR3 is TGTGCCAGCAGTTCCACGGACAGGGGGCGCGCCTACGAGCAGTACTTC. Protein sequence: CASSSTDRGRAYEQYF.

The V call is TRBV29-1, the J call TRBJ2-5; 14 nucleotides align to TRBD2. The J segment lost 9 bases and the V segment lost 7 bases, leaving 10 bases of the junction unmatched. CDR1 is SQVTM, CDR2 ANQGSEA, per germline. This CDR3 comprises 14 residues. DNA for the CDR3: TGCAGCGCTGTGACTAGCGGGGGGGTAGGGGCCCAGTACTTC. Protein product: CSAVTSGGVGAQYF.

A few counts support this clonotype. The CDR3 is CASSREESRYGYTF. The CDR3 DNA follows: TGTGCCAGCAGCCGAGAGGAGTCGCGCTATGGCTACACCTTC. The J gene is TRBJ1-2, the V gene TRBV7-2; D gene ambiguous. CDR1 is SGHTA and CDR2 is FQGNSA in the germline V gene. There are 14 residues in the CDR3. Trimming removed 5 bases from V and 4 bases from J, with 14 bases in between.

A word on this clonotype: A much larger clonotype is one base distant, so this may be a read error. The chain is built from TRBV12-3 or TRBV12-4 and TRBJ2-1, with D possibly TRBD1 on 6 matching bases. The CDR3 is 14 amino acids. Trimming left V 6 bases short and J 0 bases short, with 9 bases between. The CDR3 DNA reads TGTGCCAGCAGCACGGACAGCTCCTACAATGAGCAGTTCTTC. Protein sequence: CASSTDSSYNEQFF.

This chain links TRBV18 with TRBJ1-2; the D gene is possibly TRBD1 (6 bases). Trimming stripped 2 bases from V and 7 bases from J, with 14 bases between. This CDR3 region has 14 residues. CDR1 and CDR2 (germline): KGHSH, LQKENI. As DNA, the CDR3 is TGTGCCAGCTCACCAGAAATACAGGGCTCTGGCTACACCTTC. It is translated as CASSPEIQGSGYTF. Together with reference TRBV18 and TRBJ1-2, the CDR3 gives the full variable domain: NAGVMQNPRHLVRRRGQEARLRCSPMKGHSHVYWYRQLPEEGLKFMVYLQKENIIDESGMPKERFSAEFPKEGPSILRIQQVVRGDSAAYFCASSPEIQGSGYTFGSGTRLTVV.

This clonotype turned up a few times. This chain uses TRBV5-1 with TRBJ2-4; 9 positions match TRBD1. The DNA end is a closer match to TRBJ2-7, so the J assignment may be wrong. This CDR3 is 14 amino acids long. Germline loops: CDR1 SGHRS, CDR2 YFSETQ. CDR3 nucleotides: TGCGCCAGCAGCCTCGGGACAGGGACTCACGAGCAGTACTTC. Protein: CASSLGTGTHEQYF.

V gene TRBV6-5 combines with J gene TRBJ1-5, with D tentatively TRBD1 (5 bases). From germline, CDR1 is MNHEY and CDR2 SVGAGI. Trimming stripped 5 bases from V and 5 bases from J, with 16 bases between. The CDR3 totals 15 residues. CDR3 DNA: TGTGCCAGCAGTCAAGGGAGGGGTATTTATCAGCCCCAGCATTTT. Protein sequence: CASSQGRGIYQPQHF.

This clonotype was seen a handful of times. This rearrangement joins TRBV12-3 or TRBV12-4 to TRBJ2-3; no firm D call. V lost 6 bases and J lost 7, with 11 bases in between. There are 12 residues in the CDR3. The CDR3 here is CASRVMRNTQYF. CDR3 bases: TGTGCCAGCAGGGTAATGAGAAATACGCAGTATTTT.

This clonotype was picked up a small number of times. V and J are TRBV20-1 and TRBJ2-3; 7 bases line up with TRBD1. Germline V gene sequence: CDR1 DFQATT, CDR2 SNEGSKA (reference sequence). V trimming: 4 bases; J trimming: 8 bases; junction bases outside the gene matches: 15. The CDR3 consists of 15 residues. In nucleotides, the CDR3 is TGCAGTGCTACCATGGGACAGCTACATCAAGGTACGCAGTATTTT. Residues: CSATMGQLHQGTQYF.

This clonotype was seen a handful of times. The chain is built from TRBV15 and TRBJ1-2, with TRBD1 as a possible D gene (5 bases). CDR1 LNHNV and CDR2 YYDKDF come from the germline V gene (reference sequence). The CDR3 spans 13 residues. Trimming left V 5 bases short and J 4 bases short, with 11 bases between. The CDR3 sequence is CATSFGGAYGYTF. Written as DNA, the CDR3 is TGTGCCACCAGCTTCGGGGGTGCCTATGGCTACACCTTC.

This clonotype was seen only a few times. For the CDR3, the DNA is TGTGCCAGCGGGAATGCGGGGGTCTACGAGCAGTACTTC. Translating gives CASGNAGVYEQYF. This chain connects TRBV7-2 to TRBJ2-7; TRBD2 aligns across 7 bases. After removal of 8 bases from V and 3 bases from J, the junction contained 7 bases not matched to a gene. This CDR3 is built from 13 residues. Germline V gene lookup returns CDR1 SGHTA and CDR2 FQGNSA.

The rearrangement joins TRBV4-1 to TRBJ2-1, with TRBD2 as a possible D gene (5 bases). V was trimmed by 3 bases and J by 0 bases, leaving 12 bases between them. This CDR3 region has 16 residues. Germline V gene data show CDR1 as MGHRA and CDR2 as YSYEKL. The CDR3 region is CASSHASTSSYNEQFF. In DNA form, the CDR3 reads TGCGCCAGCAGCCACGCTAGCACCAGCTCCTACAATGAGCAGTTCTTC.

In this sample, this clonotype turned up once. The CDR3 here is CASSTNSSRWLYTGELVF. The CDR3 nucleotides read TGTGCCAGCAGCACGAACTCGTCCCGTTGGTTATACACCGGGGAGCTGGTTTTT. J is TRBJ2-2 and V is TRBV21-1; TRBD2 is the table's D call and was not checked against the DNA. TRBV21-1 is described as a pseudogene. The CDR3 covers 18 residues.

The rearrangement joins TRBV4-3 to TRBJ1-4; D gene uncertain. The CDR3 has 15 residues. The V gene lost 2 bases and the J gene lost 4 bases, with 11 bases spanning the gap. The germline V gene has CDR1 LGHNA and CDR2 YSLEER. CDR3 loop: CASSQPDGRNEKLFF. The CDR3 DNA sequence: TGCGCCAGCAGCCAACCGGACGGACGTAATGAAAAACTGTTTTTT.

The sample holds a few counts of this clonotype. The CDR3 DNA sequence: TGCAGCGTTGAAGATTACCTTGCCGGGGGGTCCTACGAGCAGTACTTC. It specifies CSVEDYLAGGSYEQYF. The chain couples TRBV29-1 to TRBJ2-7; 7 bases fit TRBD2. The V gene end was trimmed by 0 bases and the J gene end by 1 base; junction bases not matched to a gene: 9. This CDR3 has 16 amino acids. The germline gives CDR1 SQVTM, CDR2 ANQGSEA.

This clonotype occurred a few times. This chain links TRBV5-1 with TRBJ2-3; no clear D gene. The CDR3 loop spans 16 amino acids. Germline values: CDR1 SGHRS, CDR2 YFSETQ. Between the trimmed V and J ends, which lost 0 bases and 6 bases, there was a span of 17 bases. In nucleotides, the CDR3 is TGCGCCAGCAGCTTGGAAGGTACCAATTCTATGGATACGCAGTATTTT. This translates into CASSLEGTNSMDTQYF. The whole variable domain, remainder taken from reference TRBV5-1 and TRBJ2-3, is KAGVTQTPRYLIKTRGQQVTLSCSPISGHRSVSWYQQTPGQGLQFLFEYFSETQRNKGNFPGRFSGRQFSNSRSEMNVSTLELGDSALYLCASSLEGTNSMDTQYFGPGTRLTVL.

Turning to this clonotype: One junction end does not reproduce the germline sequence, and a read error may be involved. The CDR3 protein is CANSQEYTANYGYTF. For the CDR3, the DNA is TGTGCCAACAGCCAGGAGTATACAGCTAACTATGGCTACACCTTC. This rearrangement joins TRBV7-2 to TRBJ1-2; D uncertain. CDR1 SGHTA and CDR2 FQGNSA come from the germline V gene. The CDR3 length is 15 residues.

The chain combines TRBV5-1 with TRBJ2-7; tentatively, D is TRBD2 (5 bases). The germline V gene has CDR1 SGHRS and CDR2 YFSETQ. The length of the CDR3 is 16 residues. The ends were cut back, 0 bases at V and 3 bases at J, with 16 bases in the middle. The CDR3 loop is CASSLATGSGGYEQYF. CDR3 nucleotide sequence: TGCGCCAGCAGCTTGGCCACCGGAAGCGGAGGCTACGAGCAGTACTTC. Full variable domain (outside the CDR3, taken from reference TRBV5-1 and TRBJ2-7): KAGVTQTPRYLIKTRGQQVTLSCSPISGHRSVSWYQQTPGQGLQFLFEYFSETQRNKGNFPGRFSGRQFSNSRSEMNVSTLELGDSALYLCASSLATGSGGYEQYFGPGTRLTVT.

The chain has TRBV15 and TRBJ1-4; 7 nucleotides agree with TRBD1. This CDR3 has 13 amino acids. Losses at the gene ends were 7 bases for V and 6 bases for J; bases not matched to a gene: 5. In germline, CDR1 is LNHNV, CDR2 YYDKDF (reference sequence). Here the CDR3 reads CATTGTEDEKLFF. CDR3 nucleotide sequence: TGTGCCACCACCGGGACAGAGGATGAAAAACTGTTTTTT. Full variable domain (rest looked up from reference TRBV15 and TRBJ1-4): DAMVIQNPRYQVTQFGKPVTLSCSQTLNHNVMYWYQQKSSQAPKLLFHYYDKDFNNEADTPDNFQSRRPNTSFCFLDIRSPGLGDTAMYLCATTGTEDEKLFFGSGTQLSVL.

J is TRBJ1-1 and V is TRBV20-1, with a possible D match to TRBD1 (5 bases). The V gene's germline CDR1 is DFQATT and CDR2 SNEGSKA (reference sequence). V lost 0 bases and J lost 4, with 18 bases in between. CDR3 length: 16 residues. The CDR3, as DNA: TGCAGTGCTAGAGATGGTACAGGAGCGAGGAGCACTGAAGCTTTCTTT. It codes for CSARDGTGARSTEAFF.

This chain links TRBV11-2 with TRBJ2-3, with D possibly being TRBD1 or TRBD2 (5 bases each). Trimming shortened V by 3 bases and J by 4 bases, and 11 bases separated the two germline ends. Per germline, CDR1 SGHAT and CDR2 FQNNGV. The CDR3 is made up of 14 amino acids. This CDR3 reads CASSFSQGPDTQYF. CDR3 DNA: TGTGCCAGCAGCTTCTCCCAGGGACCAGATACGCAGTATTTT.

CDR3 in amino acids: CASSPTGAHQPQHF. CDR3 bases: TGTGCCAGCAGCCCCACAGGGGCACATCAGCCCCAGCATTTT. The J gene is TRBJ1-5, the V gene TRBV6-6, with 7 positions matching TRBD1. The CDR3 loop spans 14 amino acids. J lost 5 bases, V lost 6 bases, and 7 bases had no gene match. Germline CDR1 and CDR2: MNHNY and SVGAGI (reference sequence).

In its sample, this clonotype was seen a few times. J is TRBJ1-2 and V is TRBV11-2; D remains ambiguous. The V end lost 5 bases, the J end lost 2 bases, and 27 bases lay between the germline ends. The CDR3 has 19 residues. Germline lookup yields CDR1 SGHAT and CDR2 FQNNGV. CDR3 sequence reads: CASSHRSQRALVGNYGYTF. CDR3 DNA: TGTGCCAGCAGCCACCGCTCTCAGCGGGCTTTAGTAGGGAACTATGGCTACACCTTC.

This sequence joins TRBV9 and TRBJ2-3; 8 bases match TRBD2. Per the germline V gene, CDR1 is SGDLS and CDR2 is YYNGEE. CDR3 length: 16 residues. The ends lost 4 bases at V and 5 bases at J; junction bases unmatched: 12. CDR3 loop: CASSFRRGGVGDTQYF. The CDR3 region has the DNA TGTGCCAGCAGCTTCCGCCGGGGGGGCGTAGGAGATACGCAGTATTTT. The variable domain in full, with the rest retrieved from reference TRBV9 and TRBJ2-3, is DSGVTQTPKHLITATGQRVTLRCSPRSGDLSVYWYQQSLDQGLQFLIQYYNGEERAKGNILERFSAQQFPDLHSELNLSSLELGDSALYFCASSFRRGGVGDTQYFGPGTRLTVL.

The chain is built from TRBV7-8 and TRBJ1-2, with no clear D. The V and J ends lost 3 bases and 8 bases respectively, with 13 bases between them. This CDR3 has 13 amino acids. CDR1 and CDR2 from the germline V gene are SGHVS and FQNEAQ. Written as DNA, the CDR3 is TGTGCCAGCAGCTTCGACGGCCTAAGGGGCTACACCTTC. It translates to CASSFDGLRGYTF.

The chain couples TRBV4-3 to TRBJ1-2; D is uncertain. V was trimmed by 3 bases and J by 5 bases, leaving 13 bases between them. The CDR3 is made up of 14 amino acids. CDR1 and CDR2 (germline): LGHNA, YSLEER. The CDR3 region has the DNA TGCGCCAGCAGCCAGAGCGAGGGAAGTTATGGCTACACCTTC. Amino acids: CASSQSEGSYGYTF.